The 9 T cell receptor beta chains presented below share a single source sample, sequenced in a study of blood T cell repertoires in COVID-19. The method was immunoSEQ multiplex PCR; TCRdb's version includes in-frame clones alone and lacks a portion of them. In the table there are 490,000 or so clones, 80% to 90% of which are singletons. Material: PBMCs or T cells enriched from blood (not recorded which). The receptors stem from a woman aged 55-70 years who had recovered from COVID-19.

This clone was observed a single time. The rearrangement joins TRBV7-9 to TRBJ2-3; D is possibly TRBD1 (6 bases). This CDR3 comprises 16 residues. Trimming stripped 2 bases from V and 5 bases from J, with 17 bases between. The germline CDR1 and CDR2 sequences are SEHNR and FQNEAQ (reference sequence). The CDR3 here is CASSLPIVEGGDTQYF. In DNA, the CDR3 is TGTGCCAGCAGCTTACCCATAGTTGAAGGGGGAGATACGCAGTATTTT.

The chain carries TRBV18 and TRBJ2-2; the match to TRBD1 covers 8 bases. With V trimmed by 1 base and J by 0 bases, 4 bases remained unmatched. This CDR3 is 17 amino acids long. Germline V gene data show CDR1 as KGHSH and CDR2 as LQKENI. DNA for the CDR3: TGTGCCAGCTCACCACTGGACAGGGCCTCGAACACCGGGGAGCTGTTTTTT. This gives the protein CASSPLDRASNTGELFF.

The rearrangement uses TRBV21-1 and TRBJ1-1; the table's D call, TRBD1, was not checked against the DNA. TRBV21-1 is assigned pseudogene status. The CDR3 extends over 14 amino acids. The CDR3 DNA follows: TGTGCCAGCAGCCCCATTGCAGGGCCCACTGAAGCTTTCTTT. Amino acids: CASSPIAGPTEAFF.

This clone was detected once. The V and J genes are TRBV9 and TRBJ2-1; TRBD2 might be the D (6 bases). The CDR3 is 15 residues long. Germline V gene sequence: CDR1 SGDLS, CDR2 YYNGEE. The V and J ends lost 4 bases and 0 bases respectively, with 11 bases between them. Here the CDR3 reads CASSPFGSSYNEQFF. For the CDR3, the DNA is TGTGCCAGCAGCCCATTCGGGAGCTCCTACAATGAGCAGTTCTTC.

The sample holds one count of this clone. V and J are TRBV6-5 and TRBJ1-2; 7 nucleotides match TRBD1. The CDR3 loop spans 13 amino acids. The germline CDR1 and CDR2 sequences are MNHEY and SVGAGI. Trimming at V came to 2 bases and at J to 4 bases, leaving 1 base not matched to a gene. The CDR3 spells CASSYDRVYGYTF. The CDR3 DNA reads as TGTGCCAGCAGTTACGACAGGGTCTATGGCTACACCTTC.

This clone has just one count. The chain employs TRBV2 and TRBJ2-7, with 9 bases identical to TRBD1. The trim removed 4 bases at V and 2 bases at J, leaving 3 bases unmatched. CDR1 SNHLY and CDR2 FYNNEI come from the germline V gene. The CDR3 runs to 14 residues. In DNA, the CDR3 is TGTGCCAGCAGTGGAGGGACAGGGCCCTACGAGCAGTACTTC. It specifies CASSGGTGPYEQYF.

This chain connects TRBV6-5 to TRBJ2-7, with D possibly TRBD1 on 6 matching bases. CDR1 is MNHEY and CDR2 is SVGAGI in the germline V gene. The CDR3 runs to 15 residues. Trimming stripped 3 bases from V and 0 bases from J, with 12 bases between. CDR3 sequence (DNA): TGTGCCAGCAGTTATTCGGACAGCAGCTCCTACGAGCAGTACTTC. Amino acid sequence: CASSYSDSSSYEQYF.

This sequence joins TRBV6-1 and TRBJ1-2; possible D gene TRBD1, 5 bases. The CDR3 has 16 amino acids. V lost 3 bases and J 0 bases, leaving 14 bases between the germline ends. Germline V lookup: CDR1 MNHNS, CDR2 SASEGT. The CDR3 protein is CASSDPGGRANYGYTF. The CDR3 DNA follows: TGTGCCAGCAGTGATCCGGGGGGACGGGCTAACTATGGCTACACCTTC.

This chain connects TRBV7-2 to TRBJ1-2, with D hard to call. The CDR3 extends over 14 amino acids. Per germline, CDR1 SGHTA and CDR2 FQGNSA. V was pared by 5 bases and J by 4 bases, with 14 bases between. CDR3 in amino acids: CASSPYGEGYGYTF. Written as DNA, the CDR3 is TGTGCCAGCAGCCCGTACGGGGAGGGCTATGGCTACACCTTC. The variable domain in full, with the rest retrieved from reference TRBV7-2 and TRBJ1-2, is GAGVSQSPSNKVTEKGKDVELRCDPISGHTALYWYRQSLGQGLEFLIYFQGNSAPDKSGLPSDRFSAERTGGSVSTLTIQRTQQEDSAVYLCASSPYGEGYGYTFGSGTRLTVV.